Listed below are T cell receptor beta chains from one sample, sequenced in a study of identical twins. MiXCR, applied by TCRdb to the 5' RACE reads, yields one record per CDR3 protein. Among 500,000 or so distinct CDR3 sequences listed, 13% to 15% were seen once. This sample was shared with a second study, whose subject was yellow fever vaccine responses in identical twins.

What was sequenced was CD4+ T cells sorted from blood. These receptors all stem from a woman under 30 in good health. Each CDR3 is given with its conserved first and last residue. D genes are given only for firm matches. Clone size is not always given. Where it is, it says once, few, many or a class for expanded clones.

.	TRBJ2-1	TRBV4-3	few	TGCGCCAGCAGCCAAGATCAGGCAGGGACCAATGAGCAGTTCTTC	CASSQDQAGTNEQFF
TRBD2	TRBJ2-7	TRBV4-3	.	TGCGCCAGCAGCCAAGAACTAGCGGGAGGTTCCGACGAGCAGTACTTC	CASSQELAGGSDEQYF
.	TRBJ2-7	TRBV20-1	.	TGCAGTGCTAGGGGGCCCTCGGGAAGATCGTCATACGAGCAGTACTTC	CSARGPSGRSSYEQYF
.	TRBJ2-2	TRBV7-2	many	TGTGCCAGCAGCTTAGGGGCGAACACCGGGGAGCTGTTTTTT	CASSLGANTGELFF
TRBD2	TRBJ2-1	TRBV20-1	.	TGCAGTGCTAGAGATGGTGCGGGGGGCAGAAATGAGCAGTTCTTC	CSARDGAGGRNEQFF
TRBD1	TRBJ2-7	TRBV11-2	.	TGTGCCAGCAGCTCCAACAGGGGTGTGGGCGAGCAGTACTTC	CASSSNRGVGEQYF
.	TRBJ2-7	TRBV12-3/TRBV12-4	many	TGTGCCAGCAGTTTCGGTCCGGGGGCGTCGGGCGAGCAGTACTTC	CASSFGPGASGEQYF
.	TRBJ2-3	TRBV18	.	TGTGCCAGCTCACCCCTGAGGGAGGCCACAGATACGCAGTATTTT	CASSPLREATDTQYF
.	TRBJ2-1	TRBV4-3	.	TGCGCCAGCAGCCAAGGACTCTCCAATGAGCAGTTCTTC	CASSQGLSNEQFF
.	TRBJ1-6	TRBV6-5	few	TGTGCCAGCAGTTACTCCTCAGGGAGAAGAGATTCACCCCTCCACTTT	CASSYSSGRRDSPLHF
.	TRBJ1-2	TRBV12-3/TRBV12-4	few	TGTGCCAGCAGTTTTCGGCGAGGTGATGGCTACACCTTC	CASSFRRGDGYTF
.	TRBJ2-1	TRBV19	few	TGTGCCAGTAGTATCGGCGGGACCACCTACAATGAGCAGTTCTTC	CASSIGGTTYNEQFF
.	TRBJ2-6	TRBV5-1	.	TGCGCCAGCAGCTTGGGGCAGACCGGGGCCAACGTCCTGACTTTC	CASSLGQTGANVLTF
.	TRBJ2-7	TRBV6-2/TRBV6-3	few	TGTGCCAGCAGTTACAGCCCGGGATTCGCAACCTACGAGCAGTACTTC	CASSYSPGFATYEQYF
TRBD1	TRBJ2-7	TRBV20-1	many	TGCAGTGCCAGACAGGGACGGGAGCAGTACTTC	CSARQGREQYF
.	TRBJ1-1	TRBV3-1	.	TGTGCCAGCAGCCAAGCTCTGGACAGCAGGGGCACTGAAGCTTTCTTT	CASSQALDSRGTEAFF
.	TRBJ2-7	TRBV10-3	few	TGTGCCATCAGTGTAGGGACCGAGCAGTACTTC	CAISVGTEQYF
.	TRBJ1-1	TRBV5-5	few	TGTGCCAGCAGCTCAACTGGCAGACCAAACACTGAAGCTTTCTTT	CASSSTGRPNTEAFF
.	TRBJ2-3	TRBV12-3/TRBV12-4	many	TGTGCCAGCAGTTTACGGGGAGGAGAAACAGATACGCAGTATTTT	CASSLRGGETDTQYF
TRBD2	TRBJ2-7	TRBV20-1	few	TGCAGTGCTAGAGCCCCCGGGACTACTCCGTTCGAGCAGTACTTC	CSARAPGTTPFEQYF
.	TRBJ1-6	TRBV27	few	TGTGCCAGCAGTTCATCCGTGCTCAATTCACCCCTCCACTTT	CASSSSVLNSPLHF
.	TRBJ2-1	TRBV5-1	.	TGCGCCAGCAGCTTGGAGCCAGCGGGCCTCTACAATGAGCAGTTCTTC	CASSLEPAGLYNEQFF
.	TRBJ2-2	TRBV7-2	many	TGTGCCAGCAGCTTCCGGGCGGTCGGGGAGCTGTTTTTT	CASSFRAVGELFF
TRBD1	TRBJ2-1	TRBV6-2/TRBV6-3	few	TGTGCCAGCAGTCTACTTAGGAGACAGGGGTGGTTCTTC	CASSLLRRQGWFF
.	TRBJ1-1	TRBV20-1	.	TGCAGTGCGTCACAGGTAAACACTGAAGCTTTCTTT	CSASQVNTEAFF
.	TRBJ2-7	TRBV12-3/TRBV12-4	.	TGTGCCAGCAGTAAAGAGGTTTACGAGCAGTACTTC	CASSKEVYEQYF
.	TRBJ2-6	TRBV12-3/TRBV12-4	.	TGTGCCAGCCGACGGAGGGATGGGGCCAACGTCCTGACTTTC	CASRRRDGANVLTF
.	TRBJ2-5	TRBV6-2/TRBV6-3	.	TGTGCCAGCAGTTACTCGACGGCTGGGGGCGGGACCCAGTACTTC	CASSYSTAGGGTQYF
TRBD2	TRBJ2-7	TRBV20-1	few	TGCAGTGCTACGTCTAGCGGGGGGGCGGGGTACGAGCAGTACTTC	CSATSSGGAGYEQYF
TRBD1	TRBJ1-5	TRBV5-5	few	TGTGCCAGCAGCTCGGGACAGGGGCCTCGTGCCCAGCATTTT	CASSSGQGPRAQHF
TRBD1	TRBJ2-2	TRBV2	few	TGTGCCAGCAGTGGGGACAGCACCGGGGAGCTGTTTTTT	CASSGDSTGELFF
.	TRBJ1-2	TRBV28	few	TGTGCCAGCAGTTTTAGGATAAACTATGGCTACACCTTC	CASSFRINYGYTF
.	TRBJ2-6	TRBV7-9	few	TGTGCCAGCAGCTTAGCCCGAAAGTCTGGGGCCAACGTCCTGACTTTC	CASSLARKSGANVLTF